The 20 T cell receptor beta chains below were found in one sample sequenced in a study of graft-versus-host responses after intestinal transplantation. Their antigens remain unidentified. Measured with immunoSEQ multiplex PCR; TCRdb has only the in-frame clones, and not every one. The repertoire holds 100,000 to 140,000 clones, 80% to 90% seen once, with approximately 0.76% in the top ten. The sequenced sample was unstimulated CD4+ T cells sorted from spleen or lymph node cells, obtained before transplant. The receptor set was obtained from a human donor who was the organ donor for an intestinal transplant.

The rearrangement uses TRBV25-1 and TRBJ1-6, with D possibly matching TRBD1 (6 bases). The CDR3 extends over 15 amino acids. Germline V gene lookup returns CDR1 MGHDK and CDR2 SYGVNS. V was clipped by 3 bases and J by 4 bases, with 10 bases between them. The CDR3 sequence: CASSESRGYNSPLHF. CDR3 sequence (DNA): TGTGCCAGCAGTGAGTCCAGGGGTTATAATTCACCCCTCCACTTT.

This clone appeared a single time. The V call is TRBV18, the J call TRBJ2-5; 7 bases agree with TRBD1. The DNA end is more similar to TRBJ2-7, so the J call may be wrong. The CDR3 is 14 residues long. Germline CDR1 and CDR2: KGHSH and LQKENI. The CDR3 bases are TGTGCCAGCTCACCACGGGACAGTTCCTACGAGCAGTACTTC. It specifies CASSPRDSSYEQYF.

The chain links TRBV14 to TRBJ2-3; a possible D gene is TRBD2 (6 bases). Germline CDR1 reads SGHDN; CDR2 reads FVKESK. V was cut by 1 base and J by 4 bases, with 6 bases left in between. The CDR3 sequence is 13 residues long. The DNA for the CDR3 is TGTGCCAGCAGCCAAGCGGGGGCAGATACGCAGTATTTT. Translating it yields CASSQAGADTQYF.

CDR3 sequence (DNA): TGTGCCACCAGCAGAGCTGGGCCGTTCAATGAGCAGTTCTTC. This sequence encodes CATSRAGPFNEQFF. This chain links TRBV15 with TRBJ2-1; unclear D gene. CDR1 and CDR2 (germline): LNHNV, YYDKDF (reference sequence). The CDR3 is 14 amino acids. V lost 1 base and J 6 bases, leaving 10 bases between the germline ends.

The chain couples TRBV25-1 to TRBJ1-1; 8 bases line up with TRBD1. Germline-derived CDR1 and CDR2 are MGHDK and SYGVNS. The ends lost 4 bases at V and 1 base at J; junction bases unmatched: 5. The CDR3 has 15 amino acids. CDR3 in amino acids: CASSGAGTGNTEAFF. The CDR3 DNA is TGTGCCAGCAGTGGGGCCGGGACAGGGAACACTGAAGCTTTCTTT. Full variable domain (outside the CDR3, taken from reference TRBV25-1 and TRBJ1-1): EADIYQTPRYLVIGTGKKITLECSQTMGHDKMYWYQQDPGMELHLIHYSYGVNSTEKGDLSSESTVSRIRTEHFPLTLESARPSHTSQYLCASSGAGTGNTEAFFGQGTRLTVV.

The J gene is TRBJ2-7, the V gene TRBV9; 9 positions match TRBD1. With 2 bases clipped from V and 7 bases from J, the junction kept 4 bases outside the gene matches. The CDR3 is 13 residues long. Germline V gene sequence: CDR1 SGDLS, CDR2 YYNGEE. CDR3 DNA: TGTGCCAGCAGCGTCAGCGGACAGGGGGAGCAGTACTTC. Translation: CASSVSGQGEQYF.

The gene calls are TRBV29-1 and TRBJ2-7; D remains unclear. With 3 bases removed from V and 6 bases from J, the gap between germline ends came to 12 bases. Germline assignment: CDR1 SQVTM and CDR2 ANQGSEA. The CDR3 spans 12 residues. CDR3 DNA: TGCAGCGTTGAGGGTCCCCCCCTCGAGCAGTACTTC. Translation: CSVEGPPLEQYF.

This sequence joins TRBV11-2 and TRBJ2-2; D is unclear. The ends were cut back, 1 base at V and 6 bases at J, with 21 bases in the middle. The CDR3 spans 18 residues. CDR1 is SGHAT, CDR2 FQNNGV, per germline. For the CDR3, the DNA is TGTGCCAGCAGCTTAGTTATCCTTGGGTCCAGTTCCCCCGGGGAGCTGTTTTTT. This gives the protein CASSLVILGSSSPGELFF.

The chain combines TRBV5-6 with TRBJ1-4, with D maybe TRBD1 (5 bases). Germline V gene lookup returns CDR1 SGHDT and CDR2 YYEEEE. V was shortened by 2 bases and J by 5 bases, with 16 bases between the two germline ends. This CDR3 has 16 amino acids. CDR3 bases: TGTGCCAGCAGCTTTTTTGGGCCGGGGGACAATGAAAAACTGTTTTTT. Translated: CASSFFGPGDNEKLFF.

The chain employs TRBV5-1 and TRBJ1-5, with 7 nucleotides matching TRBD1. This CDR3 contains 14 residues. V shed 4 bases, J shed 6 bases, and the junction held 7 bases outside the gene matches. CDR1 is SGHRS, CDR2 YFSETQ, per germline. The CDR3 sequence: CASSPGDSRQPQHF. The CDR3 DNA reads TGCGCCAGCAGCCCGGGGGACAGCCGTCAGCCCCAGCATTTT.

The chain employs TRBV6-5 and TRBJ2-5; 8 positions agree with TRBD2. The CDR3 is 16 amino acids. Germline V CDR1 and CDR2: MNHEY, SVGAGI. The V and J ends lost 2 bases and 5 bases, in that order; junction bases with no gene match: 10. CDR3 DNA: TGTGCCAGCAGTTACCTGAGCCCTAGCGGGCGGGAGACCCAGTACTTC. This gives the protein CASSYLSPSGRETQYF.

About this clone itself: Other nucleotide sequences in the sample specify the same CDR3. This rearrangement joins TRBV14 to TRBJ2-4; D unclear. Trimming pared 4 bases from V and 0 bases from J, leaving 4 bases between. The germline V gene has CDR1 SGHDN and CDR2 FVKESK. The CDR3 length is 13 residues. CDR3 DNA: TGTGCCAGCAGCCCGGAAGCCAAAAACATTCAGTACTTC. Translation: CASSPEAKNIQYF.

The chain joins TRBV11-2 to TRBJ2-1; D remains unclear. Germline values: CDR1 SGHAT, CDR2 FQNNGV. This CDR3 comprises 14 residues. With 5 bases removed from V and 5 bases from J, the gap between germline ends came to 13 bases. CDR3 sequence reads: CASSPRALHNEQFF. For the CDR3, the DNA is TGTGCCAGCAGCCCTAGAGCGCTCCACAATGAGCAGTTCTTC.

The chain recombines TRBV25-1 with TRBJ1-1, with 7 bases fitting TRBD1. The CDR3 runs to 14 residues. Per germline, CDR1 MGHDK and CDR2 SYGVNS. V was clipped by 2 bases and J by 4 bases; unmatched bases: 4. In nucleotides, the CDR3 is TGTGCCAGCAGTGAACCCTCAGGGGGCACTGAAGCTTTCTTT. As protein: CASSEPSGGTEAFF.

The chain combines TRBV11-3 with TRBJ2-1; TRBD1 aligns across 9 bases. The germline gives CDR1 SGHNT, CDR2 YENEEA. Trimming took 4 bases from V and 5 from J; bases not matched to a gene: 0. The CDR3 runs to 13 residues. CDR3 loop: CASSWDRDNEQFF. The CDR3, as DNA: TGTGCCAGCAGCTGGGACAGGGACAATGAGCAGTTCTTC.

CDR3 protein: CASSLGTGYTGELFF. Here the CDR3 DNA reads TGTGCCAGCAGCCTCGGGACAGGGTACACCGGGGAGCTGTTTTTT. The rearrangement uses TRBV5-4 and TRBJ2-2; 9 bases are shared with TRBD1. The CDR3 extends over 15 amino acids. Germline V gives CDR1 SGHNT, CDR2 YYREEE (reference sequence). V was clipped by 4 bases and J by 3 bases; unmatched bases: 4.

The chain employs TRBV10-2 and TRBJ2-6, with TRBD1 matching over 7 bases. The CDR3 has 14 amino acids. Germline-derived CDR1 and CDR2 are WSHSY and SAAADI. V shed 6 bases, J shed 2 bases, and the junction held 1 base outside the gene matches. The CDR3 here is CASRTGAGANVLTF. DNA for the CDR3: TGCGCCAGCAGAACAGGGGCTGGGGCCAACGTCCTGACTTTC.

This clone was counted once. The V call is TRBV18, the J call TRBJ2-7; D ambiguous. Per germline, CDR1 KGHSH and CDR2 LQKENI. V gave up 3 bases and J gave up 5 bases, with 5 bases separating them. This CDR3 region has 11 residues. CDR3 nucleotides: TGTGCCAGCTCACCGTTTGACGAGCAGTACTTC. Translated, it gives CASSPFDEQYF. The full variable domain, with the rest looked up from reference TRBV18 and TRBJ2-7, is NAGVMQNPRHLVRRRGQEARLRCSPMKGHSHVYWYRQLPEEGLKFMVYLQKENIIDESGMPKERFSAEFPKEGPSILRIQQVVRGDSAAYFCASSPFDEQYFGPGTRLTVT.

The chain carries TRBV18 and TRBJ2-2; TRBD2 might be the D (6 bases). Germline V gene data show CDR1 as KGHSH and CDR2 as LQKENI. This CDR3 has 16 amino acids. V lost 0 bases and J 4 bases, leaving 12 bases between the germline ends. CDR3 in amino acids: CASSPPAQGGTGELFF. The CDR3 coding sequence is TGTGCCAGCTCACCACCCGCCCAGGGAGGCACCGGGGAGCTGTTTTTT.

The chain employs TRBV6-1 and TRBJ2-2; 8 bases agree with TRBD1. This CDR3 spans 16 amino acids. Germline CDR1 is MNHNS and CDR2 is SASEGT. The trim removed 3 bases at V and 3 bases at J, leaving 6 bases unmatched. For the CDR3, the DNA is TGTGCCAGCAGTGATAGGGACAGGTTCTACACCGGGGAGCTGTTTTTT. It is translated as CASSDRDRFYTGELFF.